This T cell receptor beta chain came from a study of cytomegalovirus exposure and HLA in healthy donors. Whole-study findings and limits: Both high specificity and high sensitivity reportedly marked the classifier's diagnosis of cytomegalovirus status. Generally TCR sequences proved uncommon, though certain public TCRs appeared in numerous donors. Researchers counted around 180 TCR beta chains as cytomegalovirus-associated.

Of note for this clone: The antigen is unknown.

This CDR3 spans 14 amino acids. Trimming cost V 4 bases and J 2 bases, with 11 bases left between them. The germline CDR1 and CDR2 sequences are SNHLY and FYNNEI. Generated by immunoSEQ multiplex PCR, the TCRdb table keeps only in-frame clones and is missing some. The profile shows about 98,000 clones, roughly 87% of them singletons. The donors were in the approximately 110-subject validation cohort; that cohort was separate from the approximately 730-subject first cohort. The rearrangement links TRBV2 to TRBJ2-5, with no clear D. Sequencing input: PBMCs. The receptor was isolated from a man younger than 35 in good health and CMV-seropositive. CDR3 amino acids: CASSGLTPQETQYF. The CDR3 DNA is TGTGCCAGCAGTGGGCTGACTCCTCAAGAGACCCAGTACTTC.